This TCR beta chain was profiled in a study of T cells expressing NK-cell markers. Germline V gene lookup returns CDR1 MNHNS and CDR2 SASEGT. This CDR3 has 13 residues. Using the 5' RACE reads, TCRdb records one entry per CDR3 protein without DNA. The sample data list about 460,000 distinct CDR3 sequences. Sequencing input: blood T cells: a sorted CD56 or NKG2C T cell subset, CD4+ or CD8+ T cells, or bulk PBMC T cells (not recorded which). The source of this sequence is a woman aged 50 to 60 in good health. The rearrangement joins TRBV6-1 to TRBJ1-4. CDR3 loop: CASSEVVNEKLFF.